These 27 T cell receptor beta chains were all obtained from the same sample, sequenced in a study of shared clonotypes between healthy human individuals. The method was immunoSEQ multiplex PCR; TCRdb's version includes in-frame clones alone and lacks a portion of them. The sample holds about 750,000 clones, 80% to 95% seen once. CD8 cells classed as naive were CD45RO-negative and positively selected for CCR7, excluding terminally differentiated effector memory CD45RA+ cells. Sequences were obtained from naive CD8+ T cells sorted from blood. The receptors shown here come from a man aged 30 to 39 in good health.

The CDR3 region is CASSLRTSSYEQYF. The CDR3 region has the DNA TGTGCCAGCAGCCTACGGACCAGCTCCTACGAGCAGTACTTC. V usage is TRBV7-8 and J usage is TRBJ2-7; D unclear. Trimming removed 5 bases at V and 0 bases at J, with 11 bases between. The CDR3 runs to 14 residues. Germline CDR1 SGHVS, CDR2 FQNEAQ.

The genes are TRBV5-1 and TRBJ1-2; D perhaps matches TRBD1 (6 bases). V was trimmed by 0 bases and J by 8 bases, leaving 14 bases between them. Germline CDR1 is SGHRS and CDR2 is YFSETQ. The CDR3 consists of 14 residues. Here the CDR3 reads CASSLGQAAQGYTF. Written as DNA, the CDR3 is TGCGCCAGCAGCTTGGGACAGGCTGCGCAGGGCTACACCTTC.

The chain combines TRBV27 with TRBJ1-3; D unresolved. V was trimmed by 4 bases and J by 1 base, leaving 14 bases between them. Germline V gene lookup returns CDR1 MNHEY and CDR2 SMNVEV (reference sequence). CDR3 length: 16 amino acids. For the CDR3, the DNA is TGTGCCAGCAGTTCCCGACCTGGAGGATCTGGAAACACCATATATTTT. Protein sequence: CASSSRPGGSGNTIYF.

This chain links TRBV5-4 with TRBJ2-3; unclear D gene. The germline V gene encodes CDR1 SGHNT and CDR2 YYREEE (reference sequence). The length of the CDR3 is 12 residues. The V end was cut by 3 bases, the J end by 2 bases, with 4 bases between. CDR3 DNA sequence: TGTGCCAGCAGCTATCACACAGATACGCAGTATTTT. This gives the protein CASSYHTDTQYF.

The rearrangement uses TRBV25-1 and TRBJ2-7, with D hard to call. V dropped 4 bases and J dropped 4 bases, with 8 bases sitting between them. CDR1 and CDR2 from the germline V gene are MGHDK and SYGVNS. CDR3 length: 12 residues. CDR3 bases: TGTGCCAGCAGTGGCCTCTTTTACGAGCAGTACTTC. The encoded protein is CASSGLFYEQYF.

The chain carries TRBV27 and TRBJ1-5, with unresolved D. CDR3 size: 15 residues. Per the germline V gene, CDR1 is MNHEY and CDR2 is SMNVEV (reference sequence). Trimming removed 5 bases at V and 1 base at J, with 12 bases between. The CDR3 is CASSPVLFSNQPQHF. The CDR3 nucleotides are TGTGCCAGCAGTCCCGTCTTGTTCAGCAATCAGCCCCAGCATTTT.

Points on this clone: Other nucleotide sequences in the sample specify the same CDR3. The V gene is TRBV27, the J gene TRBJ2-7; D is unclear. Germline V gene lookup returns CDR1 MNHEY and CDR2 SMNVEV (reference sequence). V was shortened by 2 bases and J by 4 bases, with 12 bases between the two germline ends. CDR3 length: 14 residues. CDR3 in DNA: TGTGCCAGCAGTTTAAGCCGGCGTTCGTACGAGCAGTACTTC. Translation: CASSLSRRSYEQYF.

V usage is TRBV5-1 and J usage is TRBJ1-2; D is ambiguous. Germline CDR1 SGHRS, CDR2 YFSETQ. The CDR3 consists of 14 residues. V was pared by 0 bases and J by 4 bases, with 10 bases between. The CDR3 DNA sequence: TGCGCCAGCAGCTTGGGAGGGTCCGCCTATGGCTACACCTTC. It encodes CASSLGGSAYGYTF.

The chain carries TRBV27 and TRBJ1-2, with TRBD1 identical over 10 bases. The length of the CDR3 is 17 residues. Germline lookup yields CDR1 MNHEY and CDR2 SMNVEV (reference sequence). V shed 1 base and J 2 bases; nucleotides not matched to a gene: 7. CDR3 loop: CASSLWGTGEVNYGYTF. CDR3 in DNA: TGTGCCAGCAGTTTATGGGGGACAGGGGAAGTCAACTATGGCTACACCTTC.

This chain links TRBV9 with TRBJ1-5; possible D gene TRBD1, 5 bases. CDR1 is SGDLS, CDR2 YYNGEE, per germline. The CDR3 has 15 residues. Trimming took 0 bases from V and 4 from J, leaving 11 bases between them. DNA of the CDR3: TGTGCCAGCAGCGTAGAGGGGAGGTTAAATCAGCCCCAGCATTTT. Its translation: CASSVEGRLNQPQHF.

V is TRBV19 and J is TRBJ2-3; D remains ambiguous. The V end lost 3 bases, the J end lost 0 bases, and 10 bases lay between the germline ends. This CDR3 region has 15 residues. Per the germline V gene, CDR1 is LNHDA and CDR2 is SQIVND (reference sequence). CDR3 bases: TGTGCCAGTAGTATTGGAGTTACTAGCACAGATACGCAGTATTTT. Its protein is CASSIGVTSTDTQYF.

The chain carries TRBV2 and TRBJ2-2; either TRBD1 or TRBD2 may supply D (5 bases each). Germline V CDR1 and CDR2: SNHLY, FYNNEI. V shed 4 bases and J shed 1 base, with 13 bases lying between them. This CDR3 spans 16 amino acids. The CDR3 region is CASSGGAGGNTGELFF. CDR3 sequence (DNA): TGTGCCAGCAGTGGAGGGGCAGGAGGGAACACCGGGGAGCTGTTTTTT. The complete variable domain, with remaining parts taken from reference TRBV2 and TRBJ2-2, reads EPEVTQTPSHQVTQMGQEVILRCVPISNHLYFYWYRQILGQKVEFLVSFYNNEISEKSEIFDDQFSVERPDGSNFTLKIRSTKLEDSAMYFCASSGGAGGNTGELFFGEGSRLTVL.

The rearrangement uses TRBV28 and TRBJ2-7, with 7 bases identical to TRBD2. In germline, CDR1 is MDHEN, CDR2 SYDVKM. J gave up 5 bases and V 3 bases, and 10 bases lay outside the gene matches. The CDR3 contains 15 residues. The CDR3 DNA sequence: TGTGCCAGCAGTTTTACGTCATTGGGGAGGGACGAGCAGTACTTC. It is translated as CASSFTSLGRDEQYF.

This chain's CDR3 is CASSVGGSADTQYF. The CDR3 coding sequence is TGTGCCAGCAGCGTAGGAGGGAGCGCAGATACGCAGTATTTT. The chain combines TRBV9 with TRBJ2-3, with D tentatively TRBD2 (5 bases). Per the germline V gene, CDR1 is SGDLS and CDR2 is YYNGEE. The length of the CDR3 is 14 residues. V was clipped by 0 bases and J by 4 bases, with 9 bases between them.

The chain joins TRBV10-1 to TRBJ1-2; no definite D call. CDR1 and CDR2 (germline): WNHNN, SYGVQD (reference sequence). Trimming shortened V by 2 bases and J by 2 bases, and 6 bases separated the two germline ends. The CDR3 loop spans 13 amino acids. Written as DNA, the CDR3 is TGCGCCAGCAGTGAGAGTCCCAACTATGGCTACACCTTC. It specifies CASSESPNYGYTF.

The chain combines TRBV29-1 with TRBJ2-7, with D possibly TRBD1 on 6 matching bases. The CDR3 has 13 amino acids. Germline assignment: CDR1 SQVTM and CDR2 ANQGSEA. Trimming pared 5 bases from V and 2 bases from J, leaving 13 bases between. DNA for the CDR3: TGCAGCGTTAATTACAGGGAGCCCTACGAGCAGTACTTC. Its translation: CSVNYREPYEQYF.

The chain links TRBV29-1 to TRBJ2-7; D is perhaps TRBD1 or TRBD2 (6 bases each). Trimming stripped 1 base from V and 2 bases from J, with 15 bases between. The length of the CDR3 is 15 residues. Germline assignment: CDR1 SQVTM and CDR2 ANQGSEA. CDR3 nucleotides: TGCAGCGTTGAAGTCCCAGGGGAGGTAGCCTACGAGCAGTACTTC. Translation: CSVEVPGEVAYEQYF.

This clone has only one observation. The chain links TRBV29-1 to TRBJ2-7; a weak D match, TRBD2 (7 bases). From germline, CDR1 is SQVTM and CDR2 ANQGSEA. This CDR3 has 14 amino acids. The V end was cut by 6 bases, the J end by 2 bases, with 17 bases between. The DNA for the CDR3 is TGCAGCGTGAAGCGGGACACGACGACCTACGAGCAGTACTTC. This codes for CSVKRDTTTYEQYF.

The CDR3, as DNA: TGTGCCAGCTCACCACAAGCGGGAGGGCGGGCCAATGAGCAGTTCTTC. It translates to CASSPQAGGRANEQFF. The genes are TRBV18 and TRBJ2-1, with 10 bases aligning to TRBD2. The CDR3 totals 16 residues. The junction had 6 bases not matched to a gene; V was cut back by 1 base and J by 6 bases. CDR1 and CDR2 (germline): KGHSH, LQKENI.

The chain combines TRBV6-5 with TRBJ2-1, with 8 bases identical to TRBD2. Germline V CDR1 and CDR2: MNHEY, SVGAGI. The CDR3 covers 16 residues. Trimming cost V 0 bases and J 4 bases; bases outside gene matches: 5. The CDR3 nucleotides are TGTGCCAGCAGTTACTCCCGGGAGGGCGAATACAATGAGCAGTTCTTC. Translation gives CASSYSREGEYNEQFF.

Remarks on this clone: Other nucleotide sequences in the sample specify the same CDR3. This chain joins TRBV2 and TRBJ2-7, with D unclear. V shed 3 bases and J shed 0 bases, with 6 bases lying between them. The CDR3 runs 13 residues. Germline V gives CDR1 SNHLY, CDR2 FYNNEI. The CDR3 DNA sequence: TGTGCCAGCAGTGACCGTATCTCCTACGAGCAGTACTTC. It encodes CASSDRISYEQYF. The full variable domain, with the rest looked up from reference TRBV2 and TRBJ2-7, is EPEVTQTPSHQVTQMGQEVILRCVPISNHLYFYWYRQILGQKVEFLVSFYNNEISEKSEIFDDQFSVERPDGSNFTLKIRSTKLEDSAMYFCASSDRISYEQYFGPGTRLTVT.

V usage is TRBV4-1 and J usage is TRBJ2-7; D remains ambiguous. There are 14 residues in the CDR3. V was pared by 1 base and J by 3 bases, with 10 bases between. Germline CDR1 MGHRA, CDR2 YSYEKL. The CDR3, as DNA: TGCGCCAGCAGCCAAGGGTATCAGCTCTACGAGCAGTACTTC. Protein sequence: CASSQGYQLYEQYF.

This clone has just a few counts. The chain is built from TRBV19 and TRBJ1-2; perhaps TRBD1 as D (6 bases). Germline CDR1 is LNHDA and CDR2 is SQIVND (reference sequence). The CDR3 spans 14 residues. Deletions cut 6 bases from V and 8 bases from J, with 19 bases between. CDR3 nucleotides: TGTGCCAGTAGCCAATCCCGGAGGGGGAAAGGCTACACCTTC. Amino acid sequence: CASSQSRRGKGYTF. The full variable domain, completed using reference TRBV19 and TRBJ1-2, is DGGITQSPKYLFRKEGQNVTLSCEQNLNHDAMYWYRQDPGQGLRLIYYSQIVNDFQKGDIAEGYSVSREKKESFPLTVTSAQKNPTAFYLCASSQSRRGKGYTFGSGTRLTVV.

The chain is built from TRBV25-1 and TRBJ2-7; TRBD2 aligns across 13 bases. V shed 4 bases, J shed 5 bases, and the junction held 2 bases outside the gene matches. The CDR3 has 14 amino acids. Germline V gene data show CDR1 as MGHDK and CDR2 as SYGVNS. The CDR3 region has the DNA TGTGCCAGCAGTGTTGGACTAGCGGGAGACGAGCAGTACTTC. This encodes CASSVGLAGDEQYF.

V usage is TRBV19 and J usage is TRBJ2-1; 10 bases match TRBD2. V shed 5 bases, J shed 6 bases, and the junction held 13 bases outside the gene matches. Germline values: CDR1 LNHDA, CDR2 SQIVND (reference sequence). The CDR3 covers 17 residues. The CDR3 bases are TGTGCCAGTAGTTCGAGCGGGAGGGTCGAAAAAGGCAATGAGCAGTTCTTC. This encodes CASSSSGRVEKGNEQFF.

The chain uses TRBV15 and TRBJ1-4; D is unresolved. The CDR3 sequence is 14 residues long. The V gene's germline CDR1 is LNHNV and CDR2 YYDKDF (reference sequence). V lost 3 bases to trimming and J lost 4 bases, with 9 bases between them. The CDR3 sequence is CATSRRRSNEKLFF. CDR3 nucleotides: TGTGCCACCAGCAGGCGGAGGAGTAATGAAAAACTGTTTTTT.

V usage is TRBV29-1 and J usage is TRBJ2-3, with a tentative D call TRBD1 (5 bases). The CDR3 has 14 residues. Germline V gene lookup returns CDR1 SQVTM and CDR2 ANQGSEA. V lost 3 bases to trimming and J lost 6 bases, with 16 bases between them. The CDR3 loop is CSVDHGVTEDTQYF. The CDR3 region has the DNA TGCAGCGTTGATCATGGGGTGACAGAGGATACGCAGTATTTT.